This is a list of T cell receptor beta chains from one sample in a study of blood T cell repertoires in COVID-19. Generated by immunoSEQ multiplex PCR, the TCRdb table keeps only in-frame clones and is missing some. This sample has hundreds of thousands of clones; about nine tenths occur once, and the top ten carry less than 1.6%. The sequencing sample was made of peripheral blood. These receptors originate from a woman in her 40s who had recovered from COVID-19. Each CDR3 is given with its conserved first and last residue. Fields, in order: D gene, J gene, clone size, V gene, CDR3 protein, CDR3 DNA. D genes are given only for firm matches. Clone size is shown for a subset of rows, as once, few, many or a class of expanded clone.

>TRBD1|TRBJ2-7|-|TRBV3-1/TRBV3-2
CASSLRDRYEQYF
TGTGCCAGCAGCCTCCGGGACAGGTACGAGCAGTACTTC
>-|TRBJ1-1|-|TRBV5-1
CASSLPQGDTEAFF
TGCGCCAGCAGCTTGCCCCAAGGGGACACTGAAGCTTTCTTT
>TRBD1|TRBJ2-5|-|TRBV29-1
CSVKTGAETQYF
TGCAGCGTGAAGACAGGGGCCGAGACCCAGTACTTC
>-|TRBJ1-1|few|TRBV10-3
CAISWGGRLNTEAFF
TGTGCCATCAGTTGGGGGGGACGGTTGAACACTGAAGCTTTCTTT
>TRBD1|TRBJ1-1|-|TRBV3-1/TRBV3-2
CASSPRGGAGNTEAFF
TGTGCCAGCAGCCCCAGAGGGGGCGCGGGGAACACTGAAGCTTTCTTT
>-|TRBJ1-2|-|TRBV24-1
CATSDLEGVGGYTF
TGTGCCACCAGTGATTTGGAGGGGGTAGGGGGCTACACCTTC
>-|TRBJ2-1|-|TRBV7-2
CASSFTSGVKYNEQFF
TGTGCCAGCAGCTTTACGTCGGGGGTGAAGTACAATGAGCAGTTCTTC
>TRBD1|TRBJ1-5|-|TRBV10-2
CASSDRDGNQPQHF
TGCGCCAGCTCCGACAGGGATGGGAATCAGCCCCAGCATTTT
>-|TRBJ1-2|-|TRBV19
CASSWNGGGYGYTF
TGTGCCAGTAGTTGGAACGGAGGTGGCTATGGCTACACCTTC
>-|TRBJ2-7|-|TRBV21-1
CASSKSPGPYF
TGTGCCAGCAGCAAATCTCCAGGTCCGTACTTC
>TRBD1|TRBJ1-2|-|TRBV7-9
CASRTGQGNYGYTF
TGTGCCAGCAGAACGGGACAGGGGAACTATGGCTACACCTTC
>-|TRBJ2-7|-|TRBV4-1
CASSQDPRGYEQYF
TGCGCCAGCAGCCAAGATCCCAGGGGCTACGAGCAGTACTTC
>-|TRBJ1-2|-|TRBV27
CASSLAGFNGYTF
TGTGCCAGCAGTCTGGCAGGGTTCAATGGCTACACCTTC
>-|TRBJ2-2|-|TRBV2
CASSLTGNTGELFF
TGTGCCAGCAGTCTCACAGGGAACACCGGGGAGCTGTTTTTT
>-|TRBJ2-3|-|TRBV6-2/TRBV6-3
CASSTTSTDTQYF
TGTGCCAGCAGTACGACTAGCACAGATACGCAGTATTTT
>TRBD2|TRBJ2-2|-|TRBV9
CASSVAGGPGTGELFF
TGTGCCAGCAGCGTAGCGGGGGGGCCGGGCACCGGGGAGCTGTTTTTT
>-|TRBJ1-2|once|TRBV3-1/TRBV3-2
CASSRTSQGGYGYTF
TGTGCCAGCAGCCGGACATCGCAGGGAGGCTATGGCTACACCTTC
>TRBD2|TRBJ2-2|-|TRBV9
CASSVESLTSGSFSNTGELFF
TGTGCCAGCAGCGTAGAAAGCTTAACTAGCGGGTCTTTCTCGAACACCGGGGAGCTGTTTTTT